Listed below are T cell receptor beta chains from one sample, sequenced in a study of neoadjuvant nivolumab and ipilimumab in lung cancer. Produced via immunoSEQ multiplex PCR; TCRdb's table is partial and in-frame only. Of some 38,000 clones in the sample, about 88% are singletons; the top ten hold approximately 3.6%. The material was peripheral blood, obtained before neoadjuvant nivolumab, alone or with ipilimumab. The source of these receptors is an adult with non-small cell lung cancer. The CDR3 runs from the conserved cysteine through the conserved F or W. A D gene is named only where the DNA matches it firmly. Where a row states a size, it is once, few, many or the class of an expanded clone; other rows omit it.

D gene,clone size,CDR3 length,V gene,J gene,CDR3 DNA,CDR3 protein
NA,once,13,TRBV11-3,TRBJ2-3,TGTGCCAGCAGCCCCCGATACACAGATACGCAGTATTTT,CASSPRYTDTQYF
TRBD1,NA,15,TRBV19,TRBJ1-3,TGTGCCAGTTATAAAGGGCAGGGGGCCGGAAACACCATATATTTT,CASYKGQGAGNTIYF
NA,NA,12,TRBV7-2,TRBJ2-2,TGTGCCAGCAGCTCGTCAACCGGGGAGCTGTTTTTT,CASSSSTGELFF
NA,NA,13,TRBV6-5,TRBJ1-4,TGTGCCAGCACCGGCTCAACTAATGAAAAACTGTTTTTT,CASTGSTNEKLFF
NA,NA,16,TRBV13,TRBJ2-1,TGTGCCAGCAGCTTAGGGTATTTCACAGGGAACAATGAGCAGTTCTTC,CASSLGYFTGNNEQFF
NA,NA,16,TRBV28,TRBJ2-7,TGTGCCAGCAGTACTCGGACGGAATGGGGCTCCTACGAGCAGTACTTC,CASSTRTEWGSYEQYF
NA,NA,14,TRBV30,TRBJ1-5,TGTGCCTGGAGTGTACTGGCAGCGAATCAGCCCCAGCATTTT,CAWSVLAANQPQHF
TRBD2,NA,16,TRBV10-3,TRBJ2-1,TGTGCCATCATGTCGAGTAGCGGGAGAGGTAGCGATGAGCAGTTCTTC,CAIMSSSGRGSDEQFF
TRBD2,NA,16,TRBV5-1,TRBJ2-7,TGCGCCAGCAGCTTGAGTCTAGCGGGGGACTCCTACGAGCAGTACTTC,CASSLSLAGDSYEQYF
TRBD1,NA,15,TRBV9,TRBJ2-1,TGTGCCAGCAGCGGGATCCGGACAGGGAAAAATGAGCAGTTCTTC,CASSGIRTGKNEQFF
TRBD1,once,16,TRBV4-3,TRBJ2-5,TGCGCCAGCAGCCAAGAGGGACAGGGATCCTCGGAGACCCAGTACTTC,CASSQEGQGSSETQYF
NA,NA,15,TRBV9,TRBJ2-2,TGTGCCAGCAGCGCCCAGGGAAGTCCGCCCGGGGAGCTGTTTTTT,CASSAQGSPPGELFF
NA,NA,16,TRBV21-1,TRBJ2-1,TGTGCCAGCAGCAAAGAGAAGGACAGGGCTTCCAATGAGCAGTTCTTC,CASSKEKDRASNEQFF
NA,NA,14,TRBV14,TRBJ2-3,TGTGCCAGCAGCGAAGCAGTTAGCACAGATACGCAGTATTTT,CASSEAVSTDTQYF
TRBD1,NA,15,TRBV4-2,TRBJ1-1,TGTGCCAGCAGCCCGGGACAGGGACCGAACACTGAAGCTTTCTTT,CASSPGQGPNTEAFF
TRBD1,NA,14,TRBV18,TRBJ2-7,TGTGCCAGCTCAATGGGACAGGGGCTCCACGAGCAGTACTTC,CASSMGQGLHEQYF
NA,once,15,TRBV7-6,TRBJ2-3,TGTGCCAGCAGCTTAGCCCAGGGTGGCTTGGATACGCAGTATTTT,CASSLAQGGLDTQYF
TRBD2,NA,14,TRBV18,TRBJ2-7,TGTGCCAGCTCACCGCGGCGGGAGTTCCACGAGCAGTACTTC,CASSPRREFHEQYF
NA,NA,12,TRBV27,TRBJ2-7,TGTGCCAGCGGACCGGGATCCTACGAGCAGTACTTC,CASGPGSYEQYF
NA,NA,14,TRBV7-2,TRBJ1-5,TGTGCCAGCAGCCCAGGGAATAGCAATCAGCCCCAGCATTTT,CASSPGNSNQPQHF
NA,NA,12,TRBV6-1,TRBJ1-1,TGTGCCAGCAGTGAAGAGGACACTGAAGCTTTCTTT,CASSEEDTEAFF
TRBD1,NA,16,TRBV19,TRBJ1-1,TGTGCCAGTAGTGCTTCTCCGGGACAGCTGAACACTGAAGCTTTCTTT,CASSASPGQLNTEAFF
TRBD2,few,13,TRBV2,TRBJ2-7,TGTGCCAGCCTTAGCGGGTCCTCCTACGAGCAGTACTTC,CASLSGSSYEQYF
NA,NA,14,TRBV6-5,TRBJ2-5,TGTGCCAGCAGTGACCTGAAAGGGGGAGAGACCCAGTACTTC,CASSDLKGGETQYF
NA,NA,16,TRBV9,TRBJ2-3,TGTGCCAGCAGCGTAGAAATGGCGGCAGGCACAGATACGCAGTATTTT,CASSVEMAAGTDTQYF
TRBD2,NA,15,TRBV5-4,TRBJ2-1,TGTGCCAGCAGCCTGGAGGCTAGCGGATACAATGAGCAGTTCTTC,CASSLEASGYNEQFF
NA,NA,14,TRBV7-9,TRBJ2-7,TGTGCCAGCAGCTTAGTCCAGGGTTGGAACGAGCAGTACTTC,CASSLVQGWNEQYF
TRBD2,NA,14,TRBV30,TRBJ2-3,TGTGCCTGGAGTGTACTAGCGAGCACAGATACGCAGTATTTT,CAWSVLASTDTQYF
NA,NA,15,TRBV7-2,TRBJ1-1,TGTGCCAGCAGCTCGCGCGGGGGCTCTTCCACTGAAGCTTTCTTT,CASSSRGGSSTEAFF